This record concerns one TCR beta chain sequence. The sample belongs to a study of T cell changes during pregnancy in multiple sclerosis. This CDR3 is built from 11 residues. Germline values: CDR1 MDHEN, CDR2 SYDVKM. Trimming stripped 6 bases from V and 10 bases from J, with 12 bases between. Clones were read by immunoSEQ multiplex PCR, and TCRdb kept only the in-frame ones, dropping some. The sample yields 85,000 to 90,000 clones, around 93% seen once. The receptor's source is a female donor in good health, enrolled as a control in a pregnancy study. The sample consisted of peripheral blood, taken in the first trimester of pregnancy. This chain uses TRBV28 with TRBJ1-2; a weak D match, TRBD1 (6 bases). The CDR3 sequence is CASSRQAFYTF. CDR3 DNA sequence: TGTGCCAGCAGCAGACAGGCTTTCTACACCTTC.